This T cell receptor beta chain was documented in a study of shared T cell receptors in the human thymus. V lost 4 bases to trimming and J lost 10 bases; unmatched junction nucleotides: 8. The CDR3 consists of 14 residues. The germline V gene encodes CDR1 SGHRS and CDR2 YFSETQ. The table lists this clone with a count of one. The repertoire was sequenced with immunoSEQ multiplex PCR; TCRdb's copy has only in-frame clones and lacks some. Found here are hundreds of thousands of clones, about 90% of them singletons; the top ten hold roughly 0.0087%. These data were also reused for a study on human thymus T cells. This second study notes: Donors consisted of healthy Finnish infants (having corrective surgery for congenital heart defects). Resected material from corrective heart surgery provided the thymus tissue analysed. Related research has reported that thymic repertoires overlap highly among unrelated individuals.

The chain has TRBV5-1 and TRBJ1-6, with 7 nucleotides matching TRBD1. Sequences were obtained from thymocytes. The receptor comes from a boy under two years old with a congenital heart defect. CDR3 sequence reads: CASSVRQGDSPLHF. CDR3 nucleotides: TGCGCCAGCAGCGTCAGACAGGGAGACTCACCCCTCCACTTT.